Listed here are 10 T cell receptor beta chains from one sample, sequenced in a study of blood T cell repertoires in COVID-19. The method was immunoSEQ multiplex PCR; TCRdb's version includes in-frame clones alone and lacks a portion of them. This sample has over 400,000 clones, with about 89% found just once. The sample taken for sequencing was peripheral blood. These receptors were obtained from a woman aged 45 to 65 with COVID-19, enrolled during active disease.

The CDR3 bases are TGTGCCAGCCATGACCGCGGGTTTAATGAAAAACTGTTTTTT. Its protein product is CASHDRGFNEKLFF. V is TRBV2 and J is TRBJ1-4; no reliable D call. With 8 bases removed from V and 4 bases from J, the gap between germline ends came to 14 bases. CDR1 and CDR2 from the germline V gene are SNHLY and FYNNEI. The CDR3 length is 14 residues.

This chain links TRBV30 with TRBJ1-2; 8 nucleotides agree with TRBD1. The CDR3 has 12 residues. Germline CDR1 and CDR2: GTSNPN and SVGIG (reference sequence). V dropped 1 base and J dropped 14; count of bases not matched to a gene: 9. CDR3 DNA sequence: TGTGCCTGGAGTGCAGAGACAGGGGTAGAGACCTTC. This sequence encodes CAWSAETGVETF.

In its sample, this clone was seen once. The CDR3 is CASSFGQGIGELFF. The CDR3 DNA follows: TGTGCCAGCAGCTTCGGACAGGGCATCGGGGAGCTGTTTTTT. This chain links TRBV7-3 with TRBJ2-2, with TRBD1 matching 8 bases. V lost 3 bases to trimming and J lost 7 bases; unmatched junction nucleotides: 4. This CDR3 comprises 14 residues. CDR1 is SGHTA, CDR2 FQGTGA, per germline.

The chain combines TRBV19 with TRBJ1-3, with TRBD1 matching over 7 bases. The junction had 8 bases not matched to a gene; V was cut back by 6 bases and J by 0 bases. This CDR3 has 16 amino acids. Germline V gene data show CDR1 as LNHDA and CDR2 as SQIVND (reference sequence). The CDR3 DNA is TGTGCCAGTAGAACCCGACAGGGCTCCTCTGGAAACACCATATATTTT. It is translated as CASRTRQGSSGNTIYF.

This sequence joins TRBV9 and TRBJ2-3; possibly TRBD2 for D (5 bases). V was pared by 4 bases and J by 0 bases, with 9 bases between. Germline loops: CDR1 SGDLS, CDR2 YYNGEE. CDR3 length equals 14 residues. The CDR3 sequence is CASSRQRSTDTQYF. The CDR3 DNA follows: TGTGCCAGCAGCCGGCAGCGGAGCACAGATACGCAGTATTTT.

This chain joins TRBV5-1 and TRBJ2-1, with a possible D match to TRBD2 (6 bases). Germline V gene lookup returns CDR1 SGHRS and CDR2 YFSETQ. V was trimmed by 0 bases and J by 0 bases, leaving 10 bases between them. The CDR3 totals 16 residues. The CDR3 DNA reads TGCGCCAGCAGCTTGGTATCCGGGGGCTCCTACAATGAGCAGTTCTTC. Its protein is CASSLVSGGSYNEQFF.

This sequence joins TRBV19 and TRBJ1-5; a possible D gene is TRBD1 (6 bases). V lost 7 bases, J lost 5 bases, and 21 bases lay in between. CDR3 length equals 16 residues. Germline assignment: CDR1 LNHDA and CDR2 SQIVND (reference sequence). DNA for the CDR3: TGTGCCAGTAATCATGGGGGGGCAGGGGAGGATCAGCCCCAGCATTTT. Translation: CASNHGGAGEDQPQHF.

The genes are TRBV5-1 and TRBJ2-3; 14 bases are shared with TRBD2. Looked up from germline, CDR1 is SGHRS and CDR2 is YFSETQ. Germline trimming cut 4 bases from V and 4 bases from J; bases unmatched to any gene: 11. This CDR3 has 18 amino acids. The CDR3 sequence: CASSLIGLAGGGSDTQYF. CDR3 coding DNA: TGCGCCAGCAGCCTCATCGGACTAGCGGGGGGTGGGTCAGATACGCAGTATTTT.

This clone was seen just once. The rearrangement joins TRBV2 to TRBJ2-2; D might be TRBD1 (5 bases). Trimming took off 6 bases at V and 5 bases at J, with 13 bases between the two ends. Germline V CDR1 and CDR2: SNHLY, FYNNEI. This CDR3 contains 14 residues. Here the CDR3 reads CASSPGAGTGELFF. CDR3 DNA sequence: TGTGCCAGCAGCCCTGGGGCTGGGACCGGGGAGCTGTTTTTT.

This rearrangement joins TRBV2 to TRBJ1-5; D gene ambiguous. With 5 bases removed from V and 3 bases from J, the gap between germline ends came to 8 bases. From germline, CDR1 is SNHLY and CDR2 FYNNEI. This CDR3 is 13 amino acids long. The chain's CDR3 is CASSWQDNQPQHF. CDR3 nucleotide sequence: TGTGCCAGCAGTTGGCAGGACAATCAGCCCCAGCATTTT.